This entry lists 13 T cell receptor beta chains sequenced from one sample in a study of blood T cell repertoires in COVID-19. Sequencing was performed with immunoSEQ multiplex PCR; in TCRdb, only in-frame clones are kept and a portion is missing. The data hold fewer than 700,000 clones, with roughly 89% observed a single time. Source material: peripheral blood. Receptors were obtained from a woman between 45 and 60 years old with COVID-19, enrolled during active disease.

This clone has a single count. This chain joins TRBV4-1 and TRBJ2-7; tentatively, D is TRBD2 (6 bases). Trimming pared 4 bases from V and 7 bases from J, leaving 20 bases between. The CDR3 extends over 15 amino acids. Germline assignment: CDR1 MGHRA and CDR2 YSYEKL. CDR3 region: CASSPPGLIRLEQYF. DNA of the CDR3: TGCGCCAGCAGCCCACCGGGACTGATCCGCCTGGAGCAGTACTTC.

This clone was found a few times. CDR3 bases: TGTGCCAGCAGTTTACAGGGAAAAGCTTTCTTT. It codes for CASSLQGKAFF. V gene TRBV6-5 combines with J gene TRBJ1-1; weak D call: TRBD1 (6 bases). Germline CDR1 MNHEY, CDR2 SVGAGI. This CDR3 has 11 residues. V was cut by 4 bases and J by 9 bases, with 9 bases left in between.

The chain is built from TRBV18 and TRBJ2-7; 8 nucleotides align to TRBD1. The germline V gene encodes CDR1 KGHSH and CDR2 LQKENI. The ends lost 3 bases at V and 2 bases at J; junction bases unmatched: 3. This CDR3 is 14 amino acids long. The CDR3 region has the DNA TGTGCCAGCTCACCCTGGGGACAGGCCTACGAGCAGTACTTC. It yields the protein CASSPWGQAYEQYF.

The rearrangement joins TRBV27 to TRBJ1-2; 8 bases align to TRBD1. The CDR3 consists of 14 residues. Trimming removed 8 bases from V and 7 bases from J; junction bases left unmatched: 12. Germline V gene data show CDR1 as MNHEY and CDR2 as SMNVEV (reference sequence). The CDR3, as DNA: TGTGCCAGCTCTATCCCCGGGACAGGCGCTGGCTACACCTTC. The encoded protein is CASSIPGTGAGYTF.

This chain links TRBV9 with TRBJ1-3; D is possibly TRBD1 (6 bases). The CDR3 loop spans 16 amino acids. Germline CDR1 SGDLS, CDR2 YYNGEE. Trimming pared 3 bases from V and 0 bases from J, leaving 13 bases between. CDR3 bases: TGTGCCAGCAGCGCGGGACACGCCATCTCTGGAAACACCATATATTTT. This gives the protein CASSAGHAISGNTIYF.

The J gene is TRBJ1-4, the V gene TRBV6-1; D not resolved. The CDR3 is made up of 13 amino acids. The germline V and J ends were trimmed by 3 bases and 8 bases, with 10 bases remaining between them. Germline CDR1 is MNHNS and CDR2 is SASEGT. This CDR3 is CASSEGRNEKLFF. CDR3 nucleotides: TGTGCCAGCAGTGAGGGCAGGAACGAAAAACTGTTTTTT.

This clone was seen only once. V gene TRBV11-2 combines with J gene TRBJ1-1; no clear D gene. V gave up 1 base and J gave up 5 bases, with 8 bases separating them. Per the germline V gene, CDR1 is SGHAT and CDR2 is FQNNGV. The CDR3 runs to 13 residues. The CDR3 is CASSLGSKTEAFF. The CDR3 DNA follows: TGTGCCAGCAGCTTAGGCAGTAAAACTGAAGCTTTCTTT.

The chain links TRBV30 to TRBJ2-2; the match to TRBD1 covers 7 bases. V shed 0 bases, J shed 5 bases, and the junction held 9 bases outside the gene matches. This CDR3 spans 16 amino acids. Germline CDR1 is GTSNPN and CDR2 is SVGIG (reference sequence). The CDR3 DNA follows: TGTGCCTGGAGTGTACTTGGTTTGACAGGGACCGGGGAGCTGTTTTTT. Its translation is CAWSVLGLTGTGELFF.

The V and J genes are TRBV6-1 and TRBJ1-6; TRBD1 agrees at 10 bases. Per the germline V gene, CDR1 is MNHNS and CDR2 is SASEGT. The ends lost 4 bases at V and 11 bases at J; junction bases unmatched: 11. This CDR3 contains 16 residues. The CDR3 here is CASSVGGGQGRPPLHF. Here the CDR3 DNA reads TGTGCCAGCAGTGTAGGGGGGGGACAGGGGAGGCCACCCCTCCACTTT.

This chain links TRBV6-1 with TRBJ2-1; D is ambiguous. V was cut by 4 bases and J by 4 bases, with 23 bases left in between. Germline assignment: CDR1 MNHNS and CDR2 SASEGT. CDR3 length equals 18 residues. The CDR3 is CASSALPASVRPYNEQFF. In DNA, the CDR3 is TGTGCCAGCAGTGCCCTGCCAGCTAGTGTCCGACCATACAATGAGCAGTTCTTC.

The V call is TRBV2, the J call TRBJ2-1, with TRBD2 matching 11 bases. The CDR3 spans 15 residues. Germline lookup yields CDR1 SNHLY and CDR2 FYNNEI. With 11 bases clipped from V and 10 bases from J, the junction kept 16 bases outside the gene matches. CDR3 DNA: TGTGCCTCCGCTTTAGCGGGGGGGAATCTGTCCGAGCAGTTCTTC. Its protein is CASALAGGNLSEQFF.

This clone was seen a single time. This chain uses TRBV12-3 or TRBV12-4 with TRBJ1-5; weak D call: TRBD1 (5 bases). V was trimmed by 6 bases and J by 4 bases, leaving 7 bases between them. This CDR3 has 12 amino acids. The CDR3 nucleotides are TGTGCCAGCAGCCAGGGAAATCAGCCCCAGCATTTT. It codes for CASSQGNQPQHF.

CDR3 DNA sequence: TGTGCCAGCAACCAGGGGGGTTACGGAAACACCATATATTTT. Its translation is CASNQGGYGNTIYF. This sequence joins TRBV19 and TRBJ1-3, with 7 positions matching TRBD1. Germline loops: CDR1 LNHDA, CDR2 SQIVND (reference sequence). CDR3 length equals 14 residues. The J segment lost 4 bases and the V segment lost 9 bases, leaving 9 bases of the junction unmatched.